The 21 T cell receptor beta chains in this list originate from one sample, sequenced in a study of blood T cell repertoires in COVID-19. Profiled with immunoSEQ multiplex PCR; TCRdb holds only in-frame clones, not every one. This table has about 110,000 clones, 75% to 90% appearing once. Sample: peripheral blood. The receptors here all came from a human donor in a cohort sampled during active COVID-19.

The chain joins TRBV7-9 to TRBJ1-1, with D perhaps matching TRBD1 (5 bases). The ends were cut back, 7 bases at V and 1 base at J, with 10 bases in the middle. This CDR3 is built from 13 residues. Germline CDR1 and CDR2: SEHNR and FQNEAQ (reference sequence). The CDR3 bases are TGTGCCAGCACCTACGGGGGGAACACTGAAGCTTTCTTT. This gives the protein CASTYGGNTEAFF.

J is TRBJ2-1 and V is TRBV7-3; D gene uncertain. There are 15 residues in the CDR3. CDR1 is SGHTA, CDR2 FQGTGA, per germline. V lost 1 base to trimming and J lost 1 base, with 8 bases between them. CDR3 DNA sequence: TGTGCCAGCAGCTTAATCGCGGTTTCCTACAATGAGCAGTTCTTC. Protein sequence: CASSLIAVSYNEQFF.

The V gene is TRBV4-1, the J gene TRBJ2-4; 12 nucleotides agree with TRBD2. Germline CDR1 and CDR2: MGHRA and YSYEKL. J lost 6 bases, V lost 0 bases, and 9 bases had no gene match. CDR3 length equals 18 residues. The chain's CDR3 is CASSQDVGGLAGINIQYF. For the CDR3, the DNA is TGCGCCAGCAGCCAAGATGTAGGGGGACTAGCGGGTATAAACATTCAGTACTTC.

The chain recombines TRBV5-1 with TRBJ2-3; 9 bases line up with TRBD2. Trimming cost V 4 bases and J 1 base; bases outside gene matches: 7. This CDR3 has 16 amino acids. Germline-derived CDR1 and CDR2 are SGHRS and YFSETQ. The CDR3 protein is CASSASQRGGTDTQYF. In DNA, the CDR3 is TGCGCCAGCAGCGCAAGCCAGCGGGGGGGCACAGATACGCAGTATTTT.

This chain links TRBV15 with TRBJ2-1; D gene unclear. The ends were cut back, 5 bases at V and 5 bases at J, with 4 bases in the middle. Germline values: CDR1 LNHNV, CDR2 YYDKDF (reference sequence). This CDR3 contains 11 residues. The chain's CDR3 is CATSWHNEQFF. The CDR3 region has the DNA TGTGCCACCAGCTGGCACAATGAGCAGTTCTTC.

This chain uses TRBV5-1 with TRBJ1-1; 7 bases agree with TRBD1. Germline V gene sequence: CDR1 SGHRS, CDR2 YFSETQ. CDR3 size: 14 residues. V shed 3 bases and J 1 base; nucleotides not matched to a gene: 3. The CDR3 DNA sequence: TGCGCCAGCAGCTATCAGGGGGGGAACACTGAAGCTTTCTTT. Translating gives CASSYQGGNTEAFF.

CDR3 DNA: TGTGCCAGCAGCCAGGGACAGGGTAACACTGAAGCTTTCTTT. Translating gives CASSQGQGNTEAFF. This sequence joins TRBV7-3 and TRBJ1-1, with 9 nucleotides matching TRBD1. From germline, CDR1 is SGHTA and CDR2 FQGTGA. The CDR3 is 14 amino acids. V dropped 5 bases and J dropped 2; count of bases not matched to a gene: 3.

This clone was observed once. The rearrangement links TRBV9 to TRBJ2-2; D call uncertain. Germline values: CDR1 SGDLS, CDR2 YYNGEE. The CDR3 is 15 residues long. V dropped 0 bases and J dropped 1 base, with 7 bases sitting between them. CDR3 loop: CASSVELVNTGELFF. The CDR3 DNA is TGTGCCAGCAGCGTAGAGCTAGTGAACACCGGGGAGCTGTTTTTT.

The CDR3 nucleotides read TGTGCCAGCAGCCTGGACAGGGTTAGCTCACCCCTCCACTTT. Its translation: CASSLDRVSSPLHF. The chain has TRBV7-2 and TRBJ1-6, with 8 positions matching TRBD1. Germline V gene data show CDR1 as SGHTA and CDR2 as FQGNSA. There are 14 residues in the CDR3. V gave up 5 bases and J gave up 10 bases; unmatched junction bases: 7.

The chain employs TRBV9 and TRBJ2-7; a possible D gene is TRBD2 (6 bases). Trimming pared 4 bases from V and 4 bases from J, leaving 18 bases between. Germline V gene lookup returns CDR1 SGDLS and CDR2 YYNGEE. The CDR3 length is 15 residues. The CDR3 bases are TGTGCCAGCAGCCCAGCGGTAGGGGAGGTGTACGAGCAGTACTTC. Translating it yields CASSPAVGEVYEQYF. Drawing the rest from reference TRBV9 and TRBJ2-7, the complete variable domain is DSGVTQTPKHLITATGQRVTLRCSPRSGDLSVYWYQQSLDQGLQFLIQYYNGEERAKGNILERFSAQQFPDLHSELNLSSLELGDSALYFCASSPAVGEVYEQYFGPGTRLTVT.

The CDR3 loop is CASSYSRRSSYNEQFF. DNA of the CDR3: TGTGCCAGCAGTTACTCGAGGCGGAGCTCCTACAATGAGCAGTTCTTC. This chain connects TRBV6-6 to TRBJ2-1; the D is unclear. The CDR3 length is 16 residues. Germline V gene lookup returns CDR1 MNHNY and CDR2 SVGAGI (reference sequence). The V gene lost 0 bases and the J gene lost 0 bases, with 9 bases spanning the gap.

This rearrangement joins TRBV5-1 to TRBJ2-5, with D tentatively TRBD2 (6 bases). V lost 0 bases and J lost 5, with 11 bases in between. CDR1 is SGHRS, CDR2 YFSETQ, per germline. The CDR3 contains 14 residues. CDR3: CASSLAEGSETQYF. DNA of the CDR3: TGCGCCAGCAGCTTGGCGGAGGGCTCGGAGACCCAGTACTTC. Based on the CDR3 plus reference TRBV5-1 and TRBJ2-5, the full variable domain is KAGVTQTPRYLIKTRGQQVTLSCSPISGHRSVSWYQQTPGQGLQFLFEYFSETQRNKGNFPGRFSGRQFSNSRSEMNVSTLELGDSALYLCASSLAEGSETQYFGPGTRLLVL.

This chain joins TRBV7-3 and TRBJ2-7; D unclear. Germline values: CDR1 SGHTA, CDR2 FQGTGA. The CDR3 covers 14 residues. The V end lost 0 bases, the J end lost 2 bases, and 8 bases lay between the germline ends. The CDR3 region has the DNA TGTGCCAGCAGCTTAACGGCAGGTCCCTACGAGCAGTACTTC. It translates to CASSLTAGPYEQYF.

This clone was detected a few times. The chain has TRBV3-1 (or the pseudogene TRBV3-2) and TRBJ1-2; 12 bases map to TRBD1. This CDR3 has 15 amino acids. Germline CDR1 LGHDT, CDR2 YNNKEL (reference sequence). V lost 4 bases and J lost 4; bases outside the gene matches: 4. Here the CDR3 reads CASSLGTGGTYGYTF. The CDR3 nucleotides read TGTGCCAGCAGCCTGGGGACAGGGGGCACCTATGGCTACACCTTC.

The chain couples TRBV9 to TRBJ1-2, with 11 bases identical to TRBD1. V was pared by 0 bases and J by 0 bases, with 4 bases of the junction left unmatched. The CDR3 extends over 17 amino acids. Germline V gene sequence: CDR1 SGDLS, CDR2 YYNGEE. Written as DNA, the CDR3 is TGTGCCAGCAGCGTAGGGACAGGGGGCATAGCTAACTATGGCTACACCTTC. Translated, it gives CASSVGTGGIANYGYTF.

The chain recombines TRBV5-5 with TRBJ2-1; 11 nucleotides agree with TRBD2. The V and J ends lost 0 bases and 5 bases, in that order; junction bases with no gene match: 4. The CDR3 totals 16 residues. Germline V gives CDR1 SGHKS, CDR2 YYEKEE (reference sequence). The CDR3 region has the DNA TGTGCCAGCAGCTTGGTAGTACTAGCGGGAGACAATGAGCAGTTCTTC. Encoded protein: CASSLVVLAGDNEQFF.

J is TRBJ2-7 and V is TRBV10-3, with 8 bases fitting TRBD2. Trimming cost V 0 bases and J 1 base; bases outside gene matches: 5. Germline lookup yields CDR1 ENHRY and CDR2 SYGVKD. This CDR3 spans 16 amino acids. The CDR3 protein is CAISESTASGSYEQYF. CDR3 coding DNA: TGTGCCATCAGTGAGTCGACGGCTAGCGGGTCCTACGAGCAGTACTTC.

The DNA for the CDR3 is TGCGCCAGCAGCCGATTAACAGGGTTCCAAGAGACCCAGTACTTC. Amino acids: CASSRLTGFQETQYF. This sequence joins TRBV4-3 and TRBJ2-5; weak D call: TRBD1 (6 bases). Germline CDR1 is LGHNA and CDR2 is YSLEER. This CDR3 contains 15 residues. Trimming took 4 bases from V and 1 from J, leaving 13 bases between them.

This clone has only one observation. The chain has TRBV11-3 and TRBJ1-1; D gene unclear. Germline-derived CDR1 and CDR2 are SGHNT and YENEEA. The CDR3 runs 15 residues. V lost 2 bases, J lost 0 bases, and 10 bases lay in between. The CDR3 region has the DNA TGTGCCAGCAGCTTACGGAGGGCGTTGAACACTGAAGCTTTCTTT. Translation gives CASSLRRALNTEAFF. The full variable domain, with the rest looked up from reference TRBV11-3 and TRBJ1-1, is EAGVVQSPRYKIIEKKQPVAFWCNPISGHNTLYWYLQNLGQGPELLIRYENEEAVDDSQLPKDRFSAERLKGVDSTLKIQPAELGDSAVYLCASSLRRALNTEAFFGQGTRLTVV.

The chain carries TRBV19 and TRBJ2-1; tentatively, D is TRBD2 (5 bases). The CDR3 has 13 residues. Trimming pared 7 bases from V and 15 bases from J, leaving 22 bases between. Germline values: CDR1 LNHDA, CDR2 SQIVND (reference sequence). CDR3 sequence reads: CASTPHKAGVLFF. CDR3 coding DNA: TGTGCCAGTACCCCACACAAAGCCGGGGTTCTGTTCTTC.

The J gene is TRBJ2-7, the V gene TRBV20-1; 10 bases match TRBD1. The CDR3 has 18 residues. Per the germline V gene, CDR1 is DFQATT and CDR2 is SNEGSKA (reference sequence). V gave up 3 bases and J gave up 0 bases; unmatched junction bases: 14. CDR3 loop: CSASLWTGGFLSSYEQYF. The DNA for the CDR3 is TGCAGTGCTAGTTTGTGGACAGGGGGTTTTCTCAGCTCCTACGAGCAGTACTTC.